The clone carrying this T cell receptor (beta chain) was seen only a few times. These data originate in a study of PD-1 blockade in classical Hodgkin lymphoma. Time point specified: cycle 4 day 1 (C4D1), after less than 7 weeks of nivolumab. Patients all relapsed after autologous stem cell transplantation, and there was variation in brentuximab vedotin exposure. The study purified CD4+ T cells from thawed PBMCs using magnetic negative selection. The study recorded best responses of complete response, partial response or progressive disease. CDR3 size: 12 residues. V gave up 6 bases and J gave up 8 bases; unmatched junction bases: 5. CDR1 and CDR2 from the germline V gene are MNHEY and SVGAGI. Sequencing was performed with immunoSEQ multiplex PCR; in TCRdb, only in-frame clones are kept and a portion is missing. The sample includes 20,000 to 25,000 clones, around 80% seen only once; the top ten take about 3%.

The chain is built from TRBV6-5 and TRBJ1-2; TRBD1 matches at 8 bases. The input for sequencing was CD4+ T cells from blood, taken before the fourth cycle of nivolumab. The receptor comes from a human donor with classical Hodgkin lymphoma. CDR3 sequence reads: CASRDRVGGYTF. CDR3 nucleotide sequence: TGTGCCAGCAGGGACAGGGTTGGAGGCTACACCTTC.